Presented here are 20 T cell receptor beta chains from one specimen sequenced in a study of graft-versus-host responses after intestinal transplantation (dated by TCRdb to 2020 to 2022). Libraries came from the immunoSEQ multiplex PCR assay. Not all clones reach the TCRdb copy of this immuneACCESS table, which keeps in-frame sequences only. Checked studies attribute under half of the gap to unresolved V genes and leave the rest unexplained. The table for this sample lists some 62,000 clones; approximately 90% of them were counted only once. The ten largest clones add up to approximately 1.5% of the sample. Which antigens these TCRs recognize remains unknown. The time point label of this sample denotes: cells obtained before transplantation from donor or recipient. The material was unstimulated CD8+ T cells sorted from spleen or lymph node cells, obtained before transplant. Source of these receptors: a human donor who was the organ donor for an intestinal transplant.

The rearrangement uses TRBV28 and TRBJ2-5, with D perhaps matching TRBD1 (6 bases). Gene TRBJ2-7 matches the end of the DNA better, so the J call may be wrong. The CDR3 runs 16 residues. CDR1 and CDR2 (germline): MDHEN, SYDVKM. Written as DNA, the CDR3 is TGTGCCAGCGTACAGGGCTGGAACGGTGGGGCTTACGAGCAGTACTTC. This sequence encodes CASVQGWNGGAYEQYF.

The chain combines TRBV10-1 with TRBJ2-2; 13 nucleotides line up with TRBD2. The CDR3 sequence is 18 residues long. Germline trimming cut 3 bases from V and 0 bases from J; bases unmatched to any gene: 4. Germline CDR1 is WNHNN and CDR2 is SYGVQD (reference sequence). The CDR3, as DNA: TGCGCCAGCAGTGATGGGACTAGCGGGGCGGCGAACACCGGGGAGCTGTTTTTT. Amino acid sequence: CASSDGTSGAANTGELFF.

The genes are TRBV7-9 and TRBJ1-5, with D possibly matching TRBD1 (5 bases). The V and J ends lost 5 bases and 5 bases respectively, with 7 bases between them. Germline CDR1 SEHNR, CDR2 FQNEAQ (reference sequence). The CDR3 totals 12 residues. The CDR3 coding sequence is TGTGCCAGCAGCGGGGGGGATCAGCCCCAGCATTTT. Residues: CASSGGDQPQHF.

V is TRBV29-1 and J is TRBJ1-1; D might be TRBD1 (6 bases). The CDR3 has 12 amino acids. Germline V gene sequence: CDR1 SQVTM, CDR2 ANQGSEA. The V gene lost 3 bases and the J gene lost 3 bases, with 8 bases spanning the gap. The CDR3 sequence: CSVEPGDTEAFF. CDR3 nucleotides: TGCAGCGTTGAGCCAGGGGACACTGAAGCTTTCTTT. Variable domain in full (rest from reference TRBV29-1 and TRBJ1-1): SAVISQKPSRDICQRGTSLTIQCQVDSQVTMMFWYRQQPGQSLTLIATANQGSEATYESGFVIDKFPISRPNLTFSTLTVSNMSPEDSSIYLCSVEPGDTEAFFGQGTRLTVV.

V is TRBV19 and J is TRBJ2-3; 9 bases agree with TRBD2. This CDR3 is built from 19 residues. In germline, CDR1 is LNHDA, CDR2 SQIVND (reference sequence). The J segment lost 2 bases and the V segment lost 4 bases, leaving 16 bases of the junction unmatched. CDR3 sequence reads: CASSTLLAGPDYYTDTQYF. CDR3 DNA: TGTGCCAGTAGTACCCTACTAGCGGGCCCGGATTACTACACAGATACGCAGTATTTT.

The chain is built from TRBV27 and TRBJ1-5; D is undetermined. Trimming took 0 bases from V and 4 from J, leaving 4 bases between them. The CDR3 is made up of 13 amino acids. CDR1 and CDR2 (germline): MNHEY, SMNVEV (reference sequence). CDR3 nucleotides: TGTGCCAGCAGTTTATCCCAGAATCAGCCCCAGCATTTT. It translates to CASSLSQNQPQHF.

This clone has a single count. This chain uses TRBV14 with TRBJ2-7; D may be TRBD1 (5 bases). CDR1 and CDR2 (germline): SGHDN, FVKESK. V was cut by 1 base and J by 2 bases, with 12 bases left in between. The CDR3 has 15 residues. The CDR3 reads CASSQGPGIPYEQYF. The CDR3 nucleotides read TGTGCCAGCAGCCAAGGCCCAGGGATCCCCTACGAGCAGTACTTC.

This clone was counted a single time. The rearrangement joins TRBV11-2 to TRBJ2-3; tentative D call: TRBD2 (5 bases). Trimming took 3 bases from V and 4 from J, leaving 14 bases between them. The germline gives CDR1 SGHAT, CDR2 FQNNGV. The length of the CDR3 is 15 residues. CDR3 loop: CASSFSGRGSDTQYF. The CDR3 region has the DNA TGTGCCAGCAGCTTTTCAGGCCGAGGGTCAGATACGCAGTATTTT.

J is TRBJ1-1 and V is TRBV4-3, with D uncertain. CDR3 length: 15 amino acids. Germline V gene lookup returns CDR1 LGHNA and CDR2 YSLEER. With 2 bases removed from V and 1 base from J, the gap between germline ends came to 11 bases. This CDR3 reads CASSQFKESNTEAFF. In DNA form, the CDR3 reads TGCGCCAGCAGCCAATTTAAGGAGTCGAACACTGAAGCTTTCTTT.

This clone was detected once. The CDR3 DNA reads as TGTGCCTGGAGTAAAGGGACAGCTAGCACAGATACGCAGTATTTT. This sequence encodes CAWSKGTASTDTQYF. The V call is TRBV30, the J call TRBJ2-3; 7 bases agree with TRBD1. V lost 2 bases and J lost 0; bases outside the gene matches: 5. The CDR3 is made up of 15 amino acids. Per the germline V gene, CDR1 is GTSNPN and CDR2 is SVGIG (reference sequence).

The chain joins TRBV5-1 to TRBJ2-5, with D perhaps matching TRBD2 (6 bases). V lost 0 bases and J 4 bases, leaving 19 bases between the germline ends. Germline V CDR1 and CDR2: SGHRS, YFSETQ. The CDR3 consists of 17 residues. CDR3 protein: CASSLGIGPGRGETQYF. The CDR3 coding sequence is TGCGCCAGCAGCTTGGGGATAGGACCCGGGCGGGGAGAGACCCAGTACTTC.

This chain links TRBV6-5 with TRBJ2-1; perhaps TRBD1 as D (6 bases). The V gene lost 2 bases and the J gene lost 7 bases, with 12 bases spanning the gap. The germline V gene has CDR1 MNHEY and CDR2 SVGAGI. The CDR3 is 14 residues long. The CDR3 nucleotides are TGTGCCAGCAGTTACCCTGGAACAGGGAATGAGCAGTTCTTC. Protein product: CASSYPGTGNEQFF.

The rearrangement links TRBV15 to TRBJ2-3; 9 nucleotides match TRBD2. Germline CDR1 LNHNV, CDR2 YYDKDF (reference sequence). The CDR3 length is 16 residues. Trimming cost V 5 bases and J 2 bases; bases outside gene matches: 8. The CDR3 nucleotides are TGTGCCACCAGCGATAGCGGGAGAACTACCACAGATACGCAGTATTTT. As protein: CATSDSGRTTTDTQYF.

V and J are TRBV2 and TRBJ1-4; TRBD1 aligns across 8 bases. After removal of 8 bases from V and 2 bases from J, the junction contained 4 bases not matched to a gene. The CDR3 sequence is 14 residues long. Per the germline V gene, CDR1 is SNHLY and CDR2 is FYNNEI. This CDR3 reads CASAGGFTNEKLFF. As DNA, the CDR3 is TGTGCCAGCGCAGGGGGCTTTACTAATGAAAAACTGTTTTTT.

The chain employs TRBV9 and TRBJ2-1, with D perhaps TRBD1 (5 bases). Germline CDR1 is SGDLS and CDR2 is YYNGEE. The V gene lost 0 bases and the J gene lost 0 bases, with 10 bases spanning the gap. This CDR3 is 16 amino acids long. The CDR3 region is CASSVGGASSYNEQFF. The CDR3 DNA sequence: TGTGCCAGCAGCGTAGGGGGCGCGAGCTCCTACAATGAGCAGTTCTTC.

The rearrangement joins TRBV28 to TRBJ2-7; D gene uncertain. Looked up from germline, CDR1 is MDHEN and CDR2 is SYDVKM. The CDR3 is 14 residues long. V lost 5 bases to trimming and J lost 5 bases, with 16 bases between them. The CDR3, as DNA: TGTGCCAGCAGTCCTACCCCACCGCTTAACGAGCAGTACTTC. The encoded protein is CASSPTPPLNEQYF.

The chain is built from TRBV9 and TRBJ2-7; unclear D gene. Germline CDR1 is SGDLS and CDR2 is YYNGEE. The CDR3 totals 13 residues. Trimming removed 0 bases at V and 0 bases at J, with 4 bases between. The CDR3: CASSVASSYEQYF. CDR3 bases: TGTGCCAGCAGCGTAGCTAGCTCCTACGAGCAGTACTTC.

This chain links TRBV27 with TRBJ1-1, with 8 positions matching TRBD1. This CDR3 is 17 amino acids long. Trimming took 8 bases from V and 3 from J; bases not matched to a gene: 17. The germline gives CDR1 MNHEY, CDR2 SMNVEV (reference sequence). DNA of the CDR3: TGTGCCAGCGCCCTTACAGGGGGAGATAAGGTGGACACTGAAGCTTTCTTT. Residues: CASALTGGDKVDTEAFF.

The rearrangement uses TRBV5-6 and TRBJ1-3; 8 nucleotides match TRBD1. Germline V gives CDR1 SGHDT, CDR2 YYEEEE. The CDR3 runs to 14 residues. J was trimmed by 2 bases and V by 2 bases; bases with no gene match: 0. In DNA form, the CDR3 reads TGTGCCAGCAGCTTACAGGGGGCTGGAAACACCATATATTTT. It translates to CASSLQGAGNTIYF.

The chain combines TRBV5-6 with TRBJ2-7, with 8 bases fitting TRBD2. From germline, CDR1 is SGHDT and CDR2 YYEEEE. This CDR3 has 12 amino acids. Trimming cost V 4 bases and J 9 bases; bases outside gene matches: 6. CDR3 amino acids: CASSAAAGVQYF. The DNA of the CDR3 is TGTGCCAGCAGCGCGGCAGCGGGGGTGCAGTACTTC. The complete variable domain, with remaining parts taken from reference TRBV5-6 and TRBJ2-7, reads DAGVTQSPTHLIKTRGQQVTLRCSPKSGHDTVSWYQQALGQGPQFIFQYYEEEERQRGNFPDRFSGHQFPNYSSELNVNALLLGDSALYLCASSAAAGVQYFGPGTRLTVT.